This T cell receptor (beta chain) was documented in a study of blood T cell repertoires in COVID-19. Study in general: The samples span acute and convalescent COVID-19 from the United States, Italy and Spain. PBMCs, B-cell-depleted T cells, or T cells were the source of the cDNA or gDNA that made up the material.

Original analysis: Amplification of reference gene primers provided the estimated nucleated cell counts. Assay: immunoSEQ multiplex PCR; the TCRdb copy retains only in-frame clones and omits some. Clone size and V and J calls were adopted from that table, with D and trimming inferred from the DNA. Of about 150,000 clones listed, 88% are singletons. The CDR3 is 16 residues long. V was pared by 5 bases and J by 4 bases, with 11 bases of the junction left unmatched. Germline V CDR1 and CDR2: MDHEN, SYDVKM. Source material: peripheral blood. The chain uses TRBV28 and TRBJ2-5, with 9 bases identical to TRBD2. This sequence originates from a man between 60 and 70 years old with active or convalescent COVID-19. CDR3 residues: CASSTQGGGAGETQYF. The CDR3 DNA reads TGTGCCAGCAGTACACAGGGCGGGGGGGCAGGAGAGACCCAGTACTTC.